One sample yielded the 14 T cell receptor beta chains listed below, sequenced in a study of CD4 T cells in relation to SARS-CoV-2 and coronaviruses. These TCRs are of unknown antigen specificity. The unexposed donors gave CD4+ T cells in about 2011-2018, prior to COVID-19. Isolation of CD4+ T cells took place after around 11 days in culture. Here immunoSEQ multiplex PCR was the method, and the copy in TCRdb shows in-frame clones only, minus some. This table holds tens of thousands of clones, roughly three quarters found once. Material: CD4+ T cells from PBMCs, cultured in vitro. The source of these receptors is a human donor in good health.

The CDR3 nucleotides read TGTGCCAGCAGCTTAACTACCGGGGGAGGGGCCCTTAACTATGGCTACACCTTC. Translated: CASSLTTGGGALNYGYTF. The chain employs TRBV11-2 and TRBJ1-2, with a weak D call TRBD1 (5 bases). The CDR3 has 18 residues. The germline V gene has CDR1 SGHAT and CDR2 FQNNGV. V was trimmed by 2 bases and J by 1 base, leaving 20 bases between them.

The chain is built from TRBV30 and TRBJ2-1, with TRBD2 matching over 7 bases. The V gene end was trimmed by 0 bases and the J gene end by 3 bases; junction bases not matched to a gene: 5. The germline CDR1 and CDR2 sequences are GTSNPN and SVGIG (reference sequence). This CDR3 has 15 amino acids. The DNA of the CDR3 is TGTGCCTGGAGTGTGGAAGCGGGGTTCTACAATGAGCAGTTCTTC. This codes for CAWSVEAGFYNEQFF. The full variable domain, with the rest looked up from reference TRBV30 and TRBJ2-1, is SQTIHQWPATLVQPVGSPLSLECTVEGTSNPNLYWYRQAAGRGLQLLFYSVGIGQISSEVPQNLSASRPQDRQFILSSKKLLLSDSGFYLCAWSVEAGFYNEQFFGPGTRLTVL.

This clone appeared a single time. V and J are TRBV5-6 and TRBJ1-2, with D perhaps TRBD1 (5 bases). The CDR3 length is 18 residues. Germline V lookup: CDR1 SGHDT, CDR2 YYEEEE. Trimming removed 2 bases at V and 4 bases at J, with 24 bases between. Here the CDR3 reads CASSLHSLSGGWGYGYTF. The CDR3 nucleotides read TGTGCCAGCAGCTTACACTCTCTCTCGGGGGGTTGGGGCTATGGCTACACCTTC.

The chain is built from TRBV5-4 and TRBJ1-3; possible D gene TRBD1, 5 bases. Germline V gene sequence: CDR1 SGHNT, CDR2 YYREEE (reference sequence). The V end lost 3 bases, the J end lost 5 bases, and 9 bases lay between the germline ends. The length of the CDR3 is 13 residues. Here the CDR3 reads CASSSPGRNTIYF. CDR3 DNA sequence: TGTGCCAGCAGCTCGCCAGGGAGAAACACCATATATTTT.

The chain links TRBV7-6 to TRBJ1-5, with TRBD1 matching over 7 bases. This CDR3 spans 17 amino acids. J was trimmed by 5 bases and V by 0 bases; bases with no gene match: 10. Germline CDR1 is SGHVS and CDR2 is FNYEAQ. The CDR3 coding sequence is TGTGCCAGCAGCTTAGCCCCCTCACAGGGGTTATATCAGCCCCAGCATTTT. The encoded protein is CASSLAPSQGLYQPQHF.

The chain has TRBV7-2 and TRBJ2-1; D gene unclear. V dropped 1 base and J dropped 6 bases, with 16 bases sitting between them. CDR1 SGHTA and CDR2 FQGNSA come from the germline V gene. The CDR3 consists of 16 residues. CDR3 nucleotides: TGTGCCAGCAGCTTAGAGGAGCGTAATCCCCCCAATGAGCAGTTCTTC. Translating gives CASSLEERNPPNEQFF.

The rearrangement links TRBV6-1 to TRBJ1-2; possible D gene TRBD1, 5 bases. From germline, CDR1 is MNHNS and CDR2 SASEGT. Between the trimmed V and J ends, which lost 0 bases and 7 bases, there was a span of 9 bases. The CDR3 has 13 residues. DNA of the CDR3: TGTGCCAGCAGTGAAGCGACAGCTCGTGGCTACACCTTC. It specifies CASSEATARGYTF.

The chain uses TRBV7-2 and TRBJ2-7; 7 nucleotides align to TRBD2. Germline trimming cut 1 base from V and 0 bases from J; bases unmatched to any gene: 9. Germline V gene sequence: CDR1 SGHTA, CDR2 FQGNSA. There are 17 residues in the CDR3. The CDR3 sequence: CASSLESSAGSSYEQYF. The CDR3, as DNA: TGTGCCAGCAGCTTAGAGTCGTCAGCGGGGAGCTCCTACGAGCAGTACTTC.

This chain uses TRBV12-3 or TRBV12-4 with TRBJ1-1, with D uncertain. The CDR3 contains 12 residues. V was pared by 6 bases and J by 7 bases, with 12 bases between. The CDR3 spells CASSRGRLEAFF. DNA for the CDR3: TGTGCCAGCAGCCGAGGACGGCTTGAAGCTTTCTTT.

The chain carries TRBV7-2 and TRBJ2-7, with 11 nucleotides matching TRBD2. Trimming removed 1 base from V and 0 bases from J; junction bases left unmatched: 2. The CDR3 spans 16 residues. CDR1 and CDR2 (germline): SGHTA, FQGNSA. The CDR3 sequence: CASSLGGLAVSYEQYF. CDR3 coding DNA: TGTGCCAGCAGCTTAGGGGGACTAGCGGTCTCCTACGAGCAGTACTTC.

This chain links TRBV12-3 or TRBV12-4 with TRBJ1-1; D not resolved. The CDR3 runs 13 residues. V lost 5 bases, J lost 1 base, and 8 bases lay in between. The CDR3 bases are TGTGCCAGCAGTAAGGGAGGGAACACTGAAGCTTTCTTT. Amino acid sequence: CASSKGGNTEAFF.

The rearrangement joins TRBV12-5 to TRBJ1-1, with a tentative D call TRBD1 (5 bases). This CDR3 is 13 amino acids long. Germline CDR1 and CDR2: LGHNT and FRNRAP. Trimming stripped 3 bases from V and 4 bases from J, with 9 bases between. CDR3 nucleotides: TGTGCTAGTGGTTTTGATCAGGGCACTGAAGCTTTCTTT. It encodes CASGFDQGTEAFF. Drawing the rest from reference TRBV12-5 and TRBJ1-1, the complete variable domain is DARVTQTPRHKVTEMGQEVTMRCQPILGHNTVFWYRQTMMQGLELLAYFRNRAPLDDSGMPKDRFSAEMPDATLATLKIQPSEPRDSAVYFCASGFDQGTEAFFGQGTRLTVV.

This chain uses TRBV4-2 with TRBJ1-2; unclear D gene. The V end lost 0 bases, the J end lost 4 bases, and 15 bases lay between the germline ends. CDR1 LGHNA and CDR2 YNFKEQ come from the germline V gene. The CDR3 covers 16 residues. The CDR3 coding sequence is TGTGCCAGCAGCCAAGATGCAGCCGGGGTGGGCTATGGCTACACCTTC. Protein: CASSQDAAGVGYGYTF.

CDR3 bases: TGCGCCAGCAGCTTGGAGAATTCACCCCTCCACTTT. This gives the protein CASSLENSPLHF. The chain has TRBV5-1 and TRBJ1-6, with D unclear. CDR3 length equals 12 residues. Trimming stripped 0 bases from V and 7 bases from J, with 2 bases between. Per germline, CDR1 SGHRS and CDR2 YFSETQ.